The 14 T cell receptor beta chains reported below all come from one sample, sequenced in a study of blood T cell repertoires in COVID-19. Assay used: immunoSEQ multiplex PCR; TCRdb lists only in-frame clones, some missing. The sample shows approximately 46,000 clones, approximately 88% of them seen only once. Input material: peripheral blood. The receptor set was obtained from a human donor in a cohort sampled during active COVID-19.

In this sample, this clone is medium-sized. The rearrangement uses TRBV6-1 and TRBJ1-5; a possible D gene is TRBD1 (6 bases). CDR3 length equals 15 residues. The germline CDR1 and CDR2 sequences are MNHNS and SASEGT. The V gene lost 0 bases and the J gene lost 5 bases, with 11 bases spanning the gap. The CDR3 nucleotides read TGTGCCAGCAGTGAAGCGCGGGGGCCACATCAGCCCCAGCATTTT. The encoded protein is CASSEARGPHQPQHF.

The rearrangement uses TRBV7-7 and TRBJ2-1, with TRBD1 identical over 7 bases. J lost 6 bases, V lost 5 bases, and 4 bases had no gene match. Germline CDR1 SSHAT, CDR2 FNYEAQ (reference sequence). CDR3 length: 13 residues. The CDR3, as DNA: TGTGCCAGCAGCGCGACAGGGAGCAATGAGCAGTTCTTC. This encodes CASSATGSNEQFF. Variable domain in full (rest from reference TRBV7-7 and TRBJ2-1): GAGVSQSPRYKVTKRGQDVTLRCDPISSHATLYWYQQALGQGPEFLTYFNYEAQPDKSGLPSDRFSAERPEGSISTLTIQRTEQRDSAMYRCASSATGSNEQFFGPGTRLTVL.

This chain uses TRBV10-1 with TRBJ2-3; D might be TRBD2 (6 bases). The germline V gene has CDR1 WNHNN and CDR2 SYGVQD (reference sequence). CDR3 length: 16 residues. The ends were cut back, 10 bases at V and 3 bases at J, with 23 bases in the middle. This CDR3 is CANRERAGRLTDTQYF. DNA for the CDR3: TGCGCCAACCGGGAGAGGGCGGGCCGACTAACAGATACGCAGTATTTT.

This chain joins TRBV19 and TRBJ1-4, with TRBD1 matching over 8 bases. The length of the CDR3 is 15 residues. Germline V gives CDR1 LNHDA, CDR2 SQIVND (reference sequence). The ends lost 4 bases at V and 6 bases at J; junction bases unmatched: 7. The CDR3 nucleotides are TGTGCCAGTAGTACCGGGGGGACAGGTGATGAAAAACTGTTTTTT. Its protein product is CASSTGGTGDEKLFF. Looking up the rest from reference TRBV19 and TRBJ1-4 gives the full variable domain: DGGITQSPKYLFRKEGQNVTLSCEQNLNHDAMYWYRQDPGQGLRLIYYSQIVNDFQKGDIAEGYSVSREKKESFPLTVTSAQKNPTAFYLCASSTGGTGDEKLFFGSGTQLSVL.

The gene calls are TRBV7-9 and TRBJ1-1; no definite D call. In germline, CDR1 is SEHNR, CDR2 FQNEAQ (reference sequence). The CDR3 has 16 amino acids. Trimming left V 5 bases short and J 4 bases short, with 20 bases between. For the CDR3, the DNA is TGTGCCAGCAGCCCTATCGGGTTGCGGGTGGGCACTGAAGCTTTCTTT. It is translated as CASSPIGLRVGTEAFF. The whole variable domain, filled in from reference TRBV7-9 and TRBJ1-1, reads DTGVSQNPRHKITKRGQNVTFRCDPISEHNRLYWYRQTLGQGPEFLTYFQNEAQLEKSRLLSDRFSAERPKGSFSTLEIQRTEQGDSAMYLCASSPIGLRVGTEAFFGQGTRLTVV.

CDR3 in amino acids: CASSSINQPQHF. CDR3 coding DNA: TGTGCCAGCAGTTCTATCAATCAGCCCCAGCATTTT. This chain uses TRBV28 with TRBJ1-5, with D hard to call. Germline lookup yields CDR1 MDHEN and CDR2 SYDVKM. Trimming took off 4 bases at V and 3 bases at J, with 4 bases between the two ends. The CDR3 extends over 12 amino acids.

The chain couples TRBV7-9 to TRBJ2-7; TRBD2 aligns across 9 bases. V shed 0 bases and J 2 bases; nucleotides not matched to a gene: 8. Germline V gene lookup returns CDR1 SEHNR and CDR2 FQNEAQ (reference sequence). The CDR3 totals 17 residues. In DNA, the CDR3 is TGTGCCAGCAGCTTAGCGGAGGGTAGCGGGAGTACCTACGAGCAGTACTTC. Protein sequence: CASSLAEGSGSTYEQYF.

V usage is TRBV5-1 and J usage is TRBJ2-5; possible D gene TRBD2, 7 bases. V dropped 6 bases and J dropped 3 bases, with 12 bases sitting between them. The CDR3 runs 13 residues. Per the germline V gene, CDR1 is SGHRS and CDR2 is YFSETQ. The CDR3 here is CASTRGAEETQYF. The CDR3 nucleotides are TGCGCCAGCACCCGGGGGGCGGAAGAGACCCAGTACTTC.

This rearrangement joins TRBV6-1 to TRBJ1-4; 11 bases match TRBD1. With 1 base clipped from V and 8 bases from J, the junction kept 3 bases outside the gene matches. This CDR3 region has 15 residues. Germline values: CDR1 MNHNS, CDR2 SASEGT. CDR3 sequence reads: CASSEGTGGQEKLFF. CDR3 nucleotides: TGTGCCAGCAGTGAAGGGACAGGGGGCCAAGAAAAACTGTTTTTT.

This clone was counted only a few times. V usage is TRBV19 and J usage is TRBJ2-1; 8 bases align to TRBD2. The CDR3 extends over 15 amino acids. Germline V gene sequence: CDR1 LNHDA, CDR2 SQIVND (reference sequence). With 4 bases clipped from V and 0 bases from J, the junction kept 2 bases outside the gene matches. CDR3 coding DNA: TGTGCCAGTAGTACCGGGACTAGCTCCTACAATGAGCAGTTCTTC. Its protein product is CASSTGTSSYNEQFF. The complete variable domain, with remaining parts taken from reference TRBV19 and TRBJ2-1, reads DGGITQSPKYLFRKEGQNVTLSCEQNLNHDAMYWYRQDPGQGLRLIYYSQIVNDFQKGDIAEGYSVSREKKESFPLTVTSAQKNPTAFYLCASSTGTSSYNEQFFGPGTRLTVL.

The CDR3 DNA reads TGCGCCAGCAGCCCTGGACAGGGGGGAAATCAGCCCCAGCATTTT. Protein: CASSPGQGGNQPQHF. The chain carries TRBV5-1 and TRBJ1-5; 10 nucleotides align to TRBD1. Per germline, CDR1 SGHRS and CDR2 YFSETQ. Trimming took 4 bases from V and 4 from J; bases not matched to a gene: 5. This CDR3 has 15 amino acids.

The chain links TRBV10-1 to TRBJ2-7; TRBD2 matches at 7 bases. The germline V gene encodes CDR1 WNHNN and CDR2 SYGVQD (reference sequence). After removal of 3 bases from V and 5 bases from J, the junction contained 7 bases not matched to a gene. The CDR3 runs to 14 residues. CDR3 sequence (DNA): TGCGCCAGCAGTGATCGAGCTAGCGGCGACGAGCAGTACTTC. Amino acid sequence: CASSDRASGDEQYF.

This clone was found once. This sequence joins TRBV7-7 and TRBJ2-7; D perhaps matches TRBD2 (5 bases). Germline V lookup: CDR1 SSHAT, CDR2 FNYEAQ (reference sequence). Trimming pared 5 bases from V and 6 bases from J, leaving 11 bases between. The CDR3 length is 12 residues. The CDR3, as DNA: TGTGCCAGCAGCGGGCCTGGGAGCGAGCAGTACTTC. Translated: CASSGPGSEQYF. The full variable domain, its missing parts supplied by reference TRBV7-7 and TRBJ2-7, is GAGVSQSPRYKVTKRGQDVTLRCDPISSHATLYWYQQALGQGPEFLTYFNYEAQPDKSGLPSDRFSAERPEGSISTLTIQRTEQRDSAMYRCASSGPGSEQYFGPGTRLTVT.

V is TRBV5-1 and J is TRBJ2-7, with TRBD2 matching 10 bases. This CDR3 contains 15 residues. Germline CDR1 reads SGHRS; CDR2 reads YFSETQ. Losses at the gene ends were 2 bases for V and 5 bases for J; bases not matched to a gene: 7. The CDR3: CASSLSGRAWNEQYF. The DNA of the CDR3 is TGCGCCAGCAGCTTAAGCGGGAGGGCCTGGAACGAGCAGTACTTC. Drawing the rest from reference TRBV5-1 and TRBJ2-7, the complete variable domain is KAGVTQTPRYLIKTRGQQVTLSCSPISGHRSVSWYQQTPGQGLQFLFEYFSETQRNKGNFPGRFSGRQFSNSRSEMNVSTLELGDSALYLCASSLSGRAWNEQYFGPGTRLTVT.